This T cell receptor (beta chain) emerged from a study of cytomegalovirus exposure and HLA in healthy donors. Study-level points and caveats: Sequencing likely generated an artifact that appeared as a cluster of highly shared sequence variants.

Germline CDR1 and CDR2: LNHDA and SQIVND (reference sequence). This CDR3 has 15 amino acids. Losses at the gene ends were 5 bases for V and 7 bases for J; bases not matched to a gene: 7. In the case of this clone: Its cognate antigen is unknown.

Researchers ran the PCR with 60 Vbeta and 13 Jbeta primers. Assay: immunoSEQ multiplex PCR; the TCRdb copy retains only in-frame clones and omits some. The sample holds approximately 150,000 clones. The chain is built from TRBV19 and TRBJ2-1, with 11 bases matching TRBD1. The specimen was PBMCs. The receptor was derived from a woman in her 40s in good health and CMV-seronegative. CDR3 residues: CASSPDRGRTNEQFF. Written as DNA, the CDR3 is TGTGCCAGTAGTCCGGACAGGGGGCGTACTAATGAGCAGTTCTTC.